The 21 T cell receptor beta chains below all came from one sample that was sequenced in a study of shared clonotypes between healthy human individuals. Here immunoSEQ multiplex PCR was the method, and the copy in TCRdb shows in-frame clones only, minus some. This table holds roughly 2,000,000 clones, roughly 93% found once. Terminally differentiated effector memory CD45RA+ cells were excluded by CCR7 positive selection of CD45RO-negative cells. Source material: naive CD8+ T cells from PBMCs. These receptors were collected from a man between 18 and 35 years old in good health. Some clones in this sample may be carry-over from other donors' samples.

The rearrangement links TRBV30 to TRBJ2-7; 7 bases are shared with TRBD1. V gave up 5 bases and J gave up 3 bases; unmatched junction bases: 7. Germline-derived CDR1 and CDR2 are GTSNPN and SVGIG (reference sequence). This CDR3 is built from 13 residues. The CDR3 loop reads CAWSTGQSYEQYF. CDR3 in DNA: TGTGCCTGGTCTACGGGACAGAGCTACGAGCAGTACTTC. Variable domain in full (rest from reference TRBV30 and TRBJ2-7): SQTIHQWPATLVQPVGSPLSLECTVEGTSNPNLYWYRQAAGRGLQLLFYSVGIGQISSEVPQNLSASRPQDRQFILSSKKLLLSDSGFYLCAWSTGQSYEQYFGPGTRLTVT.

The chain joins TRBV7-9 to TRBJ2-3, with D uncertain. The V end lost 11 bases, the J end lost 2 bases, and 5 bases lay between the germline ends. Germline lookup yields CDR1 SEHNR and CDR2 FQNEAQ (reference sequence). There are 10 residues in the CDR3. The CDR3 loop reads CAGDTDTQYF. The CDR3 nucleotides read TGTGCCGGGGACACAGATACGCAGTATTTT.

The V and J genes are TRBV10-3 and TRBJ2-2; tentative D call: TRBD2 (5 bases). V lost 7 bases, J lost 2 bases, and 11 bases lay in between. Per the germline V gene, CDR1 is ENHRY and CDR2 is SYGVKD. The CDR3 length is 14 residues. The CDR3 reads CAIMAGGNTGELFF. Here the CDR3 DNA reads TGTGCCATCATGGCCGGAGGAAACACCGGGGAGCTGTTTTTT.

J is TRBJ2-4 and V is TRBV7-9, with D perhaps matching TRBD1 (6 bases). Trimming stripped 5 bases from V and 0 bases from J, with 17 bases between. The germline gives CDR1 SEHNR, CDR2 FQNEAQ (reference sequence). The CDR3 covers 17 residues. CDR3 sequence reads: CASSHPGQVIAKNIQYF. CDR3 DNA: TGTGCCAGCAGCCATCCGGGACAAGTTATAGCCAAAAACATTCAGTACTTC. The full variable domain, in which reference TRBV7-9 and TRBJ2-4 provide the parts outside the CDR3, is DTGVSQNPRHKITKRGQNVTFRCDPISEHNRLYWYRQTLGQGPEFLTYFQNEAQLEKSRLLSDRFSAERPKGSFSTLEIQRTEQGDSAMYLCASSHPGQVIAKNIQYFGAGTRLSVL.

The chain is built from TRBV18 and TRBJ2-6; no clear D gene. V was trimmed by 6 bases and J by 0 bases, leaving 9 bases between them. The CDR3 spans 15 residues. Germline CDR1 reads KGHSH; CDR2 reads LQKENI. CDR3 residues: CASSDLASGANVLTF. The CDR3 coding sequence is TGTGCCAGCTCGGATTTGGCCTCTGGGGCCAACGTCCTGACTTTC.

A note on this clone: Other DNA sequences within the sample encode an identical CDR3. The rearrangement links TRBV27 to TRBJ2-7, with unresolved D. The CDR3 spans 13 residues. The V end lost 6 bases, the J end lost 0 bases, and 9 bases lay between the germline ends. Germline loops: CDR1 MNHEY, CDR2 SMNVEV (reference sequence). The CDR3 DNA follows: TGTGCCAGCAGCCACTCTAGCTCCTACGAGCAGTACTTC. It codes for CASSHSSSYEQYF.

The gene calls are TRBV6-1 and TRBJ2-1, with 7 bases that match TRBD1. Germline V gene data show CDR1 as MNHNS and CDR2 as SASEGT. This CDR3 is 15 amino acids long. The V gene end was trimmed by 5 bases and the J gene end by 5 bases; junction bases not matched to a gene: 9. CDR3 loop: CASSRRQGVHNEQFF. CDR3 nucleotide sequence: TGTGCCAGCAGTCGTCGACAGGGAGTCCACAATGAGCAGTTCTTC.

V usage is TRBV14 and J usage is TRBJ2-7; D call uncertain. CDR3 length: 14 residues. Trimming took 4 bases from V and 0 from J, leaving 10 bases between them. The germline CDR1 and CDR2 sequences are SGHDN and FVKESK. The CDR3 DNA is TGTGCCAGCAGCCCCGAACCTTTCTCCTACGAGCAGTACTTC. Amino acid sequence: CASSPEPFSYEQYF.

The V and J genes are TRBV27 and TRBJ1-1; a possible D gene is TRBD1 (6 bases). V lost 6 bases and J lost 1, with 12 bases in between. CDR1 MNHEY and CDR2 SMNVEV come from the germline V gene (reference sequence). The CDR3 contains 14 residues. The CDR3, as DNA: TGTGCCAGCAGGCTATTGGACAGGAACACTGAAGCTTTCTTT. Amino acids: CASRLLDRNTEAFF.

The chain joins TRBV27 to TRBJ2-7; 12 bases agree with TRBD2. The V segment lost 2 bases and the J segment 3 bases; nucleotides outside the gene matches: 5. The CDR3 sequence is 16 residues long. CDR1 MNHEY and CDR2 SMNVEV come from the germline V gene (reference sequence). CDR3 DNA: TGTGCCAGCAGTTTAAGGTCTAGCGGGAGGGTCTACGAGCAGTACTTC. It specifies CASSLRSSGRVYEQYF.

This chain joins TRBV19 and TRBJ2-1; 7 positions agree with TRBD1. Trimming cost V 5 bases and J 9 bases; bases outside gene matches: 10. Germline V gives CDR1 LNHDA, CDR2 SQIVND (reference sequence). This CDR3 region has 14 residues. The CDR3 protein is CASSPGTVSSEQFF. The CDR3 DNA reads as TGTGCCAGTAGTCCCGGGACAGTCTCCTCTGAGCAGTTCTTC.

The chain uses TRBV2 and TRBJ1-5; 10 bases map to TRBD1. The CDR3 length is 17 residues. Per germline, CDR1 SNHLY and CDR2 FYNNEI. The ends lost 8 bases at V and 2 bases at J; junction bases unmatched: 12. The CDR3: CASGDRGLWKGNQPQHF. For the CDR3, the DNA is TGTGCCAGCGGGGACAGGGGATTATGGAAAGGCAATCAGCCCCAGCATTTT.

This chain connects TRBV4-3 to TRBJ1-3; TRBD1 is a possible D gene (5 bases). V lost 1 base and J lost 4, with 14 bases in between. Germline CDR1 reads LGHNA; CDR2 reads YSLEER. The CDR3 consists of 16 residues. The CDR3 DNA is TGCGCCAGCAGCCAAGTAGGCGGGACTCCAGGAAACACCATATATTTT. It specifies CASSQVGGTPGNTIYF.

CDR3 loop: CASSVGGRAGGTGELFF. DNA for the CDR3: TGTGCCAGCAGCGTTGGCGGGAGGGCCGGTGGCACCGGGGAGCTGTTTTTT. The chain uses TRBV9 and TRBJ2-2; 9 bases are a match to TRBD2. V lost 2 bases to trimming and J lost 4 bases; unmatched junction nucleotides: 9. In germline, CDR1 is SGDLS, CDR2 YYNGEE. CDR3 length: 17 amino acids.

The chain is built from TRBV28 and TRBJ2-1; TRBD2 is a possible D gene (5 bases). CDR1 is MDHEN and CDR2 is SYDVKM in the germline V gene. The ends were cut back, 7 bases at V and 0 bases at J, with 13 bases in the middle. This CDR3 comprises 15 residues. The CDR3 DNA sequence: TGTGCCAGCACCGCGCGGAGGAGCTCCTACAATGAGCAGTTCTTC. Translation gives CASTARRSSYNEQFF.

The rearrangement joins TRBV6-1 to TRBJ1-1; a weak D match, TRBD1 (5 bases). The CDR3 covers 15 residues. The V end was cut by 2 bases, the J end by 0 bases, with 10 bases between. In germline, CDR1 is MNHNS, CDR2 SASEGT. Here the CDR3 reads CASSEPVTVNTEAFF. CDR3 sequence (DNA): TGTGCCAGCAGTGAACCGGTGACAGTGAACACTGAAGCTTTCTTT.

The chain uses TRBV6-5 and TRBJ1-5; possibly TRBD1 for D (6 bases). The CDR3 consists of 14 residues. Germline assignment: CDR1 MNHEY and CDR2 SVGAGI. Trimming took off 5 bases at V and 1 base at J, with 9 bases between the two ends. The CDR3 protein is CASSEDRSNQPQHF. CDR3 in DNA: TGTGCCAGCAGTGAAGACAGGAGCAATCAGCCCCAGCATTTT.

CDR3 nucleotides: TGTGCCAGTAGTGCTCGGGACAGGGAGAACACTGAAGCTTTCTTT. Translated: CASSARDRENTEAFF. This chain connects TRBV19 to TRBJ1-1; 9 bases are a match to TRBD1. The germline gives CDR1 LNHDA, CDR2 SQIVND (reference sequence). The trim removed 5 bases at V and 1 base at J, leaving 5 bases unmatched. This CDR3 is 15 amino acids long.

This clone turned up a few times. J is TRBJ2-7 and V is TRBV28; D possibly matches TRBD1 or TRBD2 (5 bases each). V dropped 5 bases and J dropped 2 bases, with 13 bases sitting between them. Per the germline V gene, CDR1 is MDHEN and CDR2 is SYDVKM. The CDR3 is 14 amino acids. Here the CDR3 DNA reads TGTGCCAGCAGTCAAGGACTGGGGCCCTACGAGCAGTACTTC. Translating it yields CASSQGLGPYEQYF.

The gene calls are TRBV30 and TRBJ2-5; 9 bases match TRBD2. Germline V gene lookup returns CDR1 GTSNPN and CDR2 SVGIG (reference sequence). J was trimmed by 9 bases and V by 1 base; bases with no gene match: 6. The CDR3 is 13 amino acids. The CDR3 reads CAWSGLAAMSQYF. The CDR3 nucleotides are TGTGCCTGGAGTGGACTAGCGGCCATGTCCCAGTACTTC.

This chain joins TRBV28 and TRBJ1-5, with D unresolved. CDR1 is MDHEN and CDR2 is SYDVKM in the germline V gene. The V and J ends lost 3 bases and 14 bases respectively, with 11 bases between them. This CDR3 is 11 amino acids long. The CDR3 loop reads CASSFGGREHF. CDR3 coding DNA: TGTGCCAGCAGTTTTGGAGGGCGGGAGCATTTT. The variable domain in full, with the rest retrieved from reference TRBV28 and TRBJ1-5, is DVKVTQSSRYLVKRTGEKVFLECVQDMDHENMFWYRQDPGLGLRLIYFSYDVKMKEKGDIPEGYSVSREKKERFSLILESASTNQTSMYLCASSFGGREHFGDGTRLSIL.